In this sample, the clone carrying this T cell receptor (beta chain) turned up a few times. Its antigen is not identified. This sample stems from a study of T cells in Graves' hyperthyroidism and ophthalmopathy. The study, taken as a whole, reports: In the analysis, a 13 V-J model separated ophthalmopathy from stable hyperthyroidism. Most expanded thyroid clonotypes above 0.001 recurred in blood.

Amplified TCR beta CDR3 regions derived from RNA transcripts. HTBI primers drove first-round RT-PCR of the TCR CDR3. MiXCR, applied by TCRdb to the multiplex PCR reads, yields one record per CDR3 protein. This sample yields a few hundred thousand distinct CDR3 sequences, of which more than 45% are seen a single time; more than 7% belongs to the top ten. Exclusion criteria comprised uncontrolled infection, other autoimmune disease, pregnancy or lactation. This clonotype was obtained from a woman between 18 and 29 years old with Graves' hyperthyroidism. The sample was peripheral blood or thyroid tissue (not recorded which).

In nucleotides, the CDR3 is TGTGCCAGCAGCTTGTTGGGGGGCGCGGGCGGGGAGCTGTTTTTT. This encodes CASSLLGGAGGELFF. This sequence joins TRBV5-6 and TRBJ2-2; possibly TRBD1 or TRBD2 for D (6 bases each). The CDR3 is 15 amino acids. Germline loops: CDR1 SGHDT, CDR2 YYEEEE. Trimming stripped 1 base from V and 7 bases from J, with 14 bases between.